This T cell receptor (beta chain) was identified in a study of blood T cell repertoires in COVID-19. The wider study: Samples of COVID-19 (acute and convalescent) were obtained from the United States, Italy and Spain.

Measured with immunoSEQ multiplex PCR; TCRdb has only the in-frame clones, and not every one. The repertoire holds tens of thousands of clones, with just under 75% as singletons. Germline CDR1 and CDR2: SGHAT and FQNNGV. V was pared by 1 base and J by 4 bases, with 8 bases between. The CDR3 has 14 residues. The clonotype was recovered from a woman aged 65 to 85 with COVID-19, enrolled during active disease. The chain joins TRBV11-2 to TRBJ1-3; D ambiguous. Sequencing was done on a sample of peripheral blood. The chain's CDR3 is CASSLAVEGNTIYF. Written as DNA, the CDR3 is TGTGCCAGCAGCTTAGCGGTAGAGGGAAACACCATATATTTT.